This TCR beta chain originates from a study of Ad26.COV2.S vaccination and SARS-CoV-2 variants. In the study overall: Sample donor was a member of the COV1001 Ad26.COV2.S trial arm. Findings and limits, study-wide: Placebo and vaccine recipients had non-spike TCR breadth that was similar.

The CDR3 contains 14 residues. The V gene's germline CDR1 is LNHDA and CDR2 SQIVND (reference sequence). V was shortened by 7 bases and J by 1 base, with 11 bases between the two germline ends. Points on this clone: Its specificity is unknown.

The assay was immunoSEQ multiplex PCR, and TCRdb's table has in-frame clones only and misses some. This repertoire shows about 400,000 clones, 75% to 90% found once; its top ten account for approximately 1.9%. Treatment in this sample: approximately 18 received Ad26.COV2.S at low or high dose, single or two shots; about five received placebo; per-sample allocation not given. Each sample was drawn 63 days after the first injection (of vaccine or placebo). Spike of the Wuhan-strain SARS-CoV-2 was expressed by an Ad26 vector, which formed the vaccine. The source of this sequence is a person aged 18-65 years who received the Ad26.COV2.S COVID-19 vaccine or a placebo. The chain recombines TRBV19 with TRBJ1-5; D might be TRBD1 (5 bases). Material: peripheral blood, obtained in a trial of Ad26.COV2.S vaccine versus placebo. Written as DNA, the CDR3 is TGTGCCAGTAACTCAGGGTACAGCAATCAGCCCCAGCATTTT. Encoded protein: CASNSGYSNQPQHF.